This T cell receptor beta chain was obtained from a study of shared clonotypes between healthy human individuals. Method: immunoSEQ multiplex PCR; TCRdb's copy keeps in-frame clones and lacks some. Altogether about 1.9 million clones are present, around 95% being singletons, with the ten largest covering about 1.7%. Study conclusions and caveats: Rarefaction demonstrated incomplete sorted-subset sequencing despite large depth.

V gave up 7 bases and J gave up 4 bases, with 13 bases separating them. Germline V gene lookup returns CDR1 SNHLY and CDR2 FYNNEI. The CDR3 runs 13 residues. Only one count was recorded for this clone. Its antigen is not identified. Terminally differentiated effector memory CD45RA+ cells were excluded from the naive CD8 cells, which were CD45RO-negative and positively selected for CCR7. Sequences were obtained from naive CD8+ T cells from PBMCs. The V call is TRBV2, the J call TRBJ1-1, with D unresolved. The source is a man aged 18 to 35 in good health. Some clones in this sample may be carry-over from other donors' samples. The DNA of the CDR3 is TGTGCCAGCACTGAGAGGGATCGCACTGAAGCTTTCTTT. Residues: CASTERDRTEAFF.